This TCR beta chain was sequenced in a study of CD8 T cells in ankylosing spondylitis. Trimming removed 4 bases at V and 5 bases at J, with 15 bases between. Germline V CDR1 and CDR2: SGHRS, YFSETQ. The CDR3 has 15 residues. General study findings and limits: A motif in TCR beta, a set of seven to nine highly homologous variants, appeared characteristic of ankylosing spondylitis blood. Within matched ankylosing spondylitis synovial fluid, disease-linked clones were reportedly significantly enriched. A CD8+ phenotype characterized the disease-linked clones, which were relatively rare in peripheral blood.

About this clonotype: No antigen is known for it.

MiXCR, run by TCRdb on the 5' RACE reads, gives a single entry per CDR3 protein. The profile covers roughly 670,000 distinct CDR3 sequences, with under 20% appearing a single time and under 20% taken by the ten largest. Sample: blood, either unsorted or a sorted T cell fraction (not recorded which). The V call is TRBV5-1, the J call TRBJ1-4; TRBD1 is a possible D gene (5 bases). The clonotype comes from a male donor with ankylosing spondylitis. The CDR3 DNA sequence: TGCGCCAGCAGCCTCACCGGGACCGAAAATGAAAAACTGTTTTTT. It encodes CASSLTGTENEKLFF.